This T cell receptor (beta chain) was identified during a study of OX40 agonist ivuxolimab in advanced cancers. Looked up from germline, CDR1 is SGHRS and CDR2 is YFSETQ. V lost 0 bases, J lost 0 bases, and 10 bases lay in between. The CDR3 has 15 amino acids. Assay: immunoSEQ multiplex PCR; the TCRdb copy retains only in-frame clones and omits some. The sample holds about 81,000 clones, around four fifths seen once. The source is an adult with an advanced solid tumor such as melanoma, head and neck, liver or kidney cancer. This chain connects TRBV5-1 to TRBJ2-7; D is unclear. Sample: CD4+ or CD8+ T cells sorted from blood, taken in a trial of the OX40 agonist ivuxolimab. The DNA for the CDR3 is TGCGCCAGCAGCTTGGTGGTGACCTCCTCCTACGAGCAGTACTTC. Protein sequence: CASSLVVTSSYEQYF.